A single sample is the source of the 18 T cell receptor beta chains below, sequenced in a study of T cells expressing NK-cell markers. TCRdb reprocessed the 5' RACE reads and stores each CDR3 protein as one record, lacking DNA. The listing records roughly 390,000 distinct CDR3 sequences. Sequenced sample: blood T cells: a sorted CD56 or NKG2C T cell subset, CD4+ or CD8+ T cells, or bulk PBMC T cells (not recorded which). The source is a man aged 18-70 years in good health.

The V call is TRBV25-1, the J call TRBJ2-1. Per germline, CDR1 MGHDK and CDR2 SYGVNS. This CDR3 comprises 12 residues. CDR3 protein: CASSKQHNEQFF. Complete variable domain (other parts from reference TRBV25-1 and TRBJ2-1): EADIYQTPRYLVIGTGKKITLECSQTMGHDKMYWYQQDPGMELHLIHYSYGVNSTEKGDLSSESTVSRIRTEHFPLTLESARPSHTSQYLCASSKQHNEQFFGPGTRLTVL.

This rearrangement joins TRBV6-1 to TRBJ2-2; checking the TCRdb D call of TRBD2 is not possible without DNA. Germline V gives CDR1 MNHNS, CDR2 SASEGT. The CDR3 length is 14 residues. CDR3: CASREVRGGGELFF.

CDR3 in amino acids: CASSSPSPNGYTF. The chain combines TRBV28 with TRBJ1-2; TCRdb outputs TRBD1, but without DNA this stays unchecked. The CDR3 contains 13 residues. CDR1 is MDHEN, CDR2 SYDVKM, per germline.

The chain is built from TRBV12-3 or TRBV12-4 and TRBJ1-1. CDR3 length: 13 amino acids. The CDR3 sequence: CASSARRDTEAFF.

The genes are TRBV24-1 and TRBJ2-1; there is no DNA to check the TCRdb D call of TRBD1. The CDR3 runs to 17 residues. Germline assignment: CDR1 KGHDR and CDR2 SFDVKD. The CDR3: CATSDRGPKPSYNEQFF.

The chain couples TRBV5-1 to TRBJ2-3; TCRdb indicates TRBD1, and absent DNA this call remains unverified. Germline-derived CDR1 and CDR2 are SGHRS and YFSETQ. This CDR3 contains 15 residues. CDR3 sequence reads: CASARGGTGSDTQYF.

The chain carries TRBV20-1 and TRBJ2-1; TCRdb outputs TRBD1, but without DNA this stays unchecked. CDR1 is DFQATT, CDR2 SNEGSKA, per germline (reference sequence). The CDR3 covers 14 residues. CDR3 residues: CSAISGGEKSEQFF.

V gene TRBV5-6 combines with J gene TRBJ2-7. Germline V lookup: CDR1 SGHDT, CDR2 YYEEEE. This CDR3 region has 15 residues. CDR3 protein: CASSSDSAPRYEQYF.

CDR3 sequence: CASSEGMKGTYEQYF. The V gene is TRBV25-1, the J gene TRBJ2-7. CDR3 size: 15 residues. CDR1 is MGHDK, CDR2 SYGVNS, per germline.

J is TRBJ1-5 and V is TRBV7-2; TCRdb selects TRBD1, and the lack of DNA leaves this call unchecked. Germline CDR1 SGHTA, CDR2 FQGNSA. CDR3 length: 14 amino acids. The CDR3 protein is CASSLQGSGQPQHF.

The chain joins TRBV29-1 to TRBJ1-1. The CDR3 extends over 14 amino acids. Germline-derived CDR1 and CDR2 are SQVTM and ANQGSEA. CDR3 protein: CSARRSALNTEAFF.

The chain recombines TRBV12-3 or TRBV12-4 with TRBJ1-5; without DNA, the TCRdb call of TRBD1 cannot be checked. CDR3 length: 15 amino acids. The CDR3 loop is CASRLSGTGSQPQHF.

The V and J genes are TRBV12-3 or TRBV12-4 and TRBJ2-2; as DNA is missing, the TRBD1 call by TCRdb cannot be tested. The CDR3 sequence is 16 residues long. The CDR3 spells CASSPRDRGPTGELFF.

The chain is built from TRBV6-1 and TRBJ1-1. From germline, CDR1 is MNHNS and CDR2 SASEGT. The CDR3 totals 14 residues. The CDR3 sequence is CASSDAYGETEAFF.

V is TRBV5-6 and J is TRBJ2-1; TCRdb's D call, TRBD2, is unchecked because there is no DNA. The CDR3 length is 16 residues. Germline V CDR1 and CDR2: SGHDT, YYEEEE. The CDR3: CASSTRSSGGMNEQFF.

V gene TRBV4-2 combines with J gene TRBJ2-3; TCRdb's D call, TRBD2, is unchecked because there is no DNA. Per germline, CDR1 LGHNA and CDR2 YNFKEQ. The CDR3 contains 16 residues. The CDR3 protein is CASSPGGTDIRDTQYF.

CDR3 loop: CSALPGLAGGAKTQYF. The chain combines TRBV20-1 with TRBJ2-5; as DNA is missing, the TRBD2 call by TCRdb cannot be tested. The length of the CDR3 is 16 residues. CDR1 DFQATT and CDR2 SNEGSKA come from the germline V gene (reference sequence).

V gene TRBV9 combines with J gene TRBJ2-2. The germline V gene has CDR1 SGDLS and CDR2 YYNGEE. CDR3 length: 16 residues. This CDR3 reads CASSVATGAWTGELFF.